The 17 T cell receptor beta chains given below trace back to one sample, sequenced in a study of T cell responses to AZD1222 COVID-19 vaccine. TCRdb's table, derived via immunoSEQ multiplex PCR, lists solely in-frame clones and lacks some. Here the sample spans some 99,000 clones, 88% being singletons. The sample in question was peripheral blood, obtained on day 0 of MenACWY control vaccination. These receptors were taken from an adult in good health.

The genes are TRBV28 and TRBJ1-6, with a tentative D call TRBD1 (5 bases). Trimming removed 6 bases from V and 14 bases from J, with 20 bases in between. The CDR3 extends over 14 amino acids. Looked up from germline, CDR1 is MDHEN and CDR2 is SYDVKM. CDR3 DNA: TGTGCCAGCAGGACAGAACCGGGCCGAAGGGCCCTCCACTTT. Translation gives CASRTEPGRRALHF.

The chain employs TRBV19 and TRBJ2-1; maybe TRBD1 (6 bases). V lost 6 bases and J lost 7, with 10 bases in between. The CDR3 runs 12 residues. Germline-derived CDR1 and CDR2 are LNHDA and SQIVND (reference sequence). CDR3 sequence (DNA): TGTGCCAGTAGCCGCAGGGGAAATGAGCAGTTCTTC. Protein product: CASSRRGNEQFF.

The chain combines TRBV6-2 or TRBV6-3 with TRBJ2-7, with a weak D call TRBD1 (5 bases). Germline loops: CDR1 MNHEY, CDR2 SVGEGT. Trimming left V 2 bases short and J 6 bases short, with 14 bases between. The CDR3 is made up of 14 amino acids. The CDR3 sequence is CASSYGAGPGEQYF. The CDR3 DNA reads TGTGCCAGCAGTTACGGGGCCGGGCCCGGCGAGCAGTACTTC.

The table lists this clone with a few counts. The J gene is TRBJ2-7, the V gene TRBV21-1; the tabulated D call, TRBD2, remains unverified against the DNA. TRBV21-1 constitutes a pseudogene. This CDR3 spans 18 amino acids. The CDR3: CASRPAGRNFPSSYEQYF. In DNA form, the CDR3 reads TGTGCCAGCAGACCAGCGGGACGAAACTTCCCGAGCTCCTACGAGCAGTACTTC.

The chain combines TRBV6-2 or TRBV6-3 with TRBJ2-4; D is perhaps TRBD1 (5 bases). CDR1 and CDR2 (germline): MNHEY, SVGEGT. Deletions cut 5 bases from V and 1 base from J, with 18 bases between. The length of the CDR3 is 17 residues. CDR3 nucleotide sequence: TGTGCCAGCAGTCTACCGACTGGGGCGTTCGCCAAAAACATTCAGTACTTC. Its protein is CASSLPTGAFAKNIQYF.

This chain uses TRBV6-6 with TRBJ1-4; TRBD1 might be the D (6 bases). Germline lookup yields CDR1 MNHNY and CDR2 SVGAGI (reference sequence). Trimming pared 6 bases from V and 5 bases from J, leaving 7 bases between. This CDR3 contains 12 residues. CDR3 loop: CASRGQNEKLFF. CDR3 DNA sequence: TGTGCCAGCAGAGGACAGAATGAAAAACTGTTTTTT.

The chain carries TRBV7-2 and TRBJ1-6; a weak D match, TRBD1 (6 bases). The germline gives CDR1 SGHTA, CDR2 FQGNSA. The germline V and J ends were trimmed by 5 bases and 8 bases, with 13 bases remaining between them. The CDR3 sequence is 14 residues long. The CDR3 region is CASSLTGGHSPLHF. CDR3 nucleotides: TGTGCCAGCAGCCTGACAGGAGGGCATTCACCCCTCCACTTT. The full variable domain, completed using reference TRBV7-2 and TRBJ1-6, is GAGVSQSPSNKVTEKGKDVELRCDPISGHTALYWYRQSLGQGLEFLIYFQGNSAPDKSGLPSDRFSAERTGGSVSTLTIQRTQQEDSAVYLCASSLTGGHSPLHFGNGTRLTVT.

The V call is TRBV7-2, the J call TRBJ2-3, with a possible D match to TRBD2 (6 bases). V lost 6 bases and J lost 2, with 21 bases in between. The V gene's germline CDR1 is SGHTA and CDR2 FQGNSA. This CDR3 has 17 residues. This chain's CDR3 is CASRATQFAGNTDTQYF. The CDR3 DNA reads TGTGCCAGCAGAGCCACCCAGTTTGCGGGGAACACAGATACGCAGTATTTT.

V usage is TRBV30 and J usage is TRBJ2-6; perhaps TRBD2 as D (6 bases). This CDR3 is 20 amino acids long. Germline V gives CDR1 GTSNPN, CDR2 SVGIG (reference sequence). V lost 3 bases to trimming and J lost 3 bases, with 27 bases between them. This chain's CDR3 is CAWRPVGGRIISGGANVLTF. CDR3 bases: TGTGCCTGGAGACCCGTGGGGGGACGGATCATCTCTGGTGGGGCCAACGTCCTGACTTTC.

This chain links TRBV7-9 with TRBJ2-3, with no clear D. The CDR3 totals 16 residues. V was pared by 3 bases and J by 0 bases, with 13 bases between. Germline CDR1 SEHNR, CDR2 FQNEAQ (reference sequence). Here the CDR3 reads CASSFLALPSTDTQYF. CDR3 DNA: TGTGCCAGCAGCTTTCTCGCCCTCCCAAGCACAGATACGCAGTATTTT.

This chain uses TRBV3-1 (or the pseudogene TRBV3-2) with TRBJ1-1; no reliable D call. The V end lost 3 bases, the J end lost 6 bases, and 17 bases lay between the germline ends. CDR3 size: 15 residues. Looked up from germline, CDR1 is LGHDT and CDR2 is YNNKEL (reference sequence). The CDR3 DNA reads TGTGCCAGCAGCCAGGAAAGCGAACCAAGCCCTGAAGCTTTCTTT. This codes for CASSQESEPSPEAFF.

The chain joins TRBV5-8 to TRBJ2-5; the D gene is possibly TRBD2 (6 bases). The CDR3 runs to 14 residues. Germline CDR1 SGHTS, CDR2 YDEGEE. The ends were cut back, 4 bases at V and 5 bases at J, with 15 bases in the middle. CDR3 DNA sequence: TGTGCCAGCAGCCTATTACCGGGGAGGGAGACCCAGTACTTC. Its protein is CASSLLPGRETQYF.

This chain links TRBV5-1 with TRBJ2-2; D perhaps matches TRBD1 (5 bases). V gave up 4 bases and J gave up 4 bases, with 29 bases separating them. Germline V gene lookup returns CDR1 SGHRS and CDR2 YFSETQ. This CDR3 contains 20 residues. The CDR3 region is CASSPRERPNHWGGTGELFF. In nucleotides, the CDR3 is TGCGCCAGCAGCCCTCGAGAGCGACCCAACCACTGGGGCGGCACCGGGGAGCTGTTTTTT.

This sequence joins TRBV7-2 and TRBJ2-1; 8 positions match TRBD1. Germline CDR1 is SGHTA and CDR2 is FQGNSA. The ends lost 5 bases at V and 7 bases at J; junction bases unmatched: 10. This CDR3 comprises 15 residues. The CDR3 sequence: CASSLGTGAGNEQFF. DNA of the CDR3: TGTGCCAGCAGCCTCGGGACAGGTGCGGGGAATGAGCAGTTCTTC.

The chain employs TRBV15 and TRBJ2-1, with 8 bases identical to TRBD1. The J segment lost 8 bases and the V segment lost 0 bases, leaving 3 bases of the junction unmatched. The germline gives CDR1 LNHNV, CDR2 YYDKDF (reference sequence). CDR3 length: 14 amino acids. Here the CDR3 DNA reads TGTGCCACCAGCAGAGATGGACAGGGCGATGAGCAGTTCTTC. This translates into CATSRDGQGDEQFF.

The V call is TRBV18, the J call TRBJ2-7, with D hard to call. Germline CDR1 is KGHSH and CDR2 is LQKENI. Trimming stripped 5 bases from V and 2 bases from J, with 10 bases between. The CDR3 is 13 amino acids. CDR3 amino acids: CASSDSSTYEQYF. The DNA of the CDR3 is TGTGCCAGCTCAGATTCGAGCACCTACGAGCAGTACTTC. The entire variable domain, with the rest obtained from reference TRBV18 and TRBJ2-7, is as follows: NAGVMQNPRHLVRRRGQEARLRCSPMKGHSHVYWYRQLPEEGLKFMVYLQKENIIDESGMPKERFSAEFPKEGPSILRIQQVVRGDSAAYFCASSDSSTYEQYFGPGTRLTVT.

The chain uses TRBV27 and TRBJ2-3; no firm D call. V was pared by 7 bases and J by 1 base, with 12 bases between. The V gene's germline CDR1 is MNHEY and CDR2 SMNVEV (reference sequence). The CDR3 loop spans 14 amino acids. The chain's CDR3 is CASTMEYGTDTQYF. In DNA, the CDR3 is TGTGCCAGCACCATGGAGTACGGCACAGATACGCAGTATTTT.